What follows describes a single T cell receptor (beta chain). Its antigen is as yet unknown. Investigators excluded patients with uncontrolled infection, other autoimmune disease, pregnancy or lactation. Diagnosing involved the use of clinical symptoms, serum thyroxine and TRAb, thyroid ultrasound and orbital computed tomography. This sample was included in a study of T cells in Graves' hyperthyroidism and ophthalmopathy. RNA transcripts gave rise to amplified TCR beta CDR3 regions. Initially, a first-round RT-PCR of the TCR CDR3 employed the HTBI primer set. Using its own MiXCR run on the multiplex PCR reads, TCRdb lists one record per CDR3 protein. The sample lists over 650,000 distinct CDR3 sequences; 45% were seen once. Study-wide points: It was a median approximately six months before onset that the model predicted ophthalmopathy. Most expanded thyroid clonotypes above 0.001 also appeared in blood.

The CDR3 spans 15 residues. CDR1 is LGHNA, CDR2 YNFKEQ, per germline. V lost 1 base and J 8 bases, leaving 17 bases between the germline ends. The gene calls are TRBV4-2 and TRBJ1-2; D perhaps matches TRBD1 (6 bases). The sequence was collected from an adult man with Graves' disease, either hyperthyroidism or ophthalmopathy (not recorded which). What was sequenced was peripheral blood or thyroid tissue (not recorded which). CDR3 coding DNA: TGTGCCAGCAGCCAAGGCCTCATTGAGGGGGGCGGCTACACCTTC. Amino acids: CASSQGLIEGGGYTF.